What follows are 27 T cell receptor beta chains derived from one specimen sequenced in a study of radiotherapy plus CTLA-4 blockade in lung cancer. TCRdb keeps only in-frame clones here, not all; method: immunoSEQ multiplex PCR. The table includes some 110,000 clones, about 80% detected once. Material: peripheral blood, obtained from a patient treated with radiotherapy plus ipilimumab. The receptors come from a human donor with non-small cell lung cancer that progressed on radiotherapy plus ipilimumab. Some clones in this sample may be carry-over from other donors' samples.

The CDR3 region has the DNA TGTGCCAGCAGAGGATTCGCCTCAAGTCTCTCTGGAAACACCATATATTTT. The encoded protein is CASRGFASSLSGNTIYF. V usage is TRBV27 and J usage is TRBJ1-3; the D is unclear. The germline V gene has CDR1 MNHEY and CDR2 SMNVEV (reference sequence). The CDR3 has 17 residues. V dropped 6 bases and J dropped 0 bases, with 18 bases sitting between them.

This clone was recorded a few times. The rearrangement uses TRBV10-3 and TRBJ1-4, with a tentative D call TRBD1 (5 bases). Per the germline V gene, CDR1 is ENHRY and CDR2 is SYGVKD. Trimming took off 0 bases at V and 5 bases at J, with 10 bases between the two ends. CDR3 length: 15 amino acids. The CDR3 here is CAISESGGENEKLFF. The CDR3 coding sequence is TGTGCCATCAGTGAGTCGGGGGGTGAAAATGAAAAACTGTTTTTT.

The CDR3 region has the DNA TGTGCCAGCAGCCAAACTAGCCCTATTAATGAGCAGTTCTTC. Its translation: CASSQTSPINEQFF. The chain is built from TRBV14 and TRBJ2-1, with D perhaps matching TRBD2 (6 bases). CDR1 and CDR2 (germline): SGHDN, FVKESK. V lost 2 bases and J lost 7, with 12 bases in between. This CDR3 spans 14 amino acids.

The chain recombines TRBV5-1 with TRBJ2-5; no clear D. This CDR3 contains 13 residues. Per germline, CDR1 SGHRS and CDR2 YFSETQ. Trimming shortened V by 0 bases and J by 0 bases, and 3 bases separated the two germline ends. The CDR3 region has the DNA TGCGCCAGCAGCTTGGGAGACCAAGAGACCCAGTACTTC. Translating gives CASSLGDQETQYF.

This clone showed up just once. J is TRBJ2-4 and V is TRBV21-1. TRBV21-1 is a recognized pseudogene. This CDR3 spans 13 amino acids. DNA of the CDR3: TGTGCCAGCAGCAAGTCCGCCAAAAACATTCAGTACTTC. This translates into CASSKSAKNIQYF.

The chain has TRBV9 and TRBJ2-5; D not certain. The CDR3 consists of 15 residues. The V gene lost 0 bases and the J gene lost 7 bases, with 16 bases spanning the gap. Germline CDR1 SGDLS, CDR2 YYNGEE. The CDR3 coding sequence is TGTGCCAGCAGCGTAGCAACCTCCTATGACGGGACCCAGTACTTC. Translating it yields CASSVATSYDGTQYF.

The V call is TRBV7-8, the J call TRBJ2-7; 7 bases align to TRBD1. This CDR3 region has 14 residues. CDR1 and CDR2 from the germline V gene are SGHVS and FQNEAQ. J was trimmed by 3 bases and V by 5 bases; bases with no gene match: 7. For the CDR3, the DNA is TGTGCCAGCAGCCCGCGCGACAGGGACTACGAGCAGTACTTC. Translated, it gives CASSPRDRDYEQYF.

This clone has only a few counts. This chain joins TRBV7-9 and TRBJ1-1; D is undetermined. V was shortened by 1 base and J by 3 bases, with 9 bases between the two germline ends. The CDR3 loop spans 14 amino acids. Germline V CDR1 and CDR2: SEHNR, FQNEAQ (reference sequence). CDR3 sequence reads: CASSLGGVYTEAFF. The CDR3 region has the DNA TGTGCCAGCAGCTTAGGGGGAGTTTACACTGAAGCTTTCTTT.

The CDR3 bases are TGTGCCAGCAGCCCACTGGGGAGGGCGGCGGATACGCAGTATTTT. Its protein is CASSPLGRAADTQYF. The chain recombines TRBV13 with TRBJ2-3; 7 bases fit TRBD2. This CDR3 comprises 15 residues. In germline, CDR1 is PRHDT, CDR2 FYEKMQ (reference sequence). Germline trimming cut 5 bases from V and 6 bases from J; bases unmatched to any gene: 11.

The rearrangement links TRBV4-2 to TRBJ1-5; D ambiguous. The V and J ends lost 4 bases and 4 bases respectively, with 8 bases between them. The CDR3 sequence is 13 residues long. Germline V gives CDR1 LGHNA, CDR2 YNFKEQ. This CDR3 reads CASSRGYNQPQHF. CDR3 sequence (DNA): TGTGCCAGCAGCCGCGGCTATAATCAGCCCCAGCATTTT.

The gene calls are TRBV6-1 and TRBJ2-7, with D perhaps assigned TRBD1 or TRBD2 (5 bases each). CDR3 length: 14 amino acids. Trimming pared 4 bases from V and 3 bases from J, leaving 13 bases between. Germline CDR1 reads MNHNS; CDR2 reads SASEGT. CDR3 DNA sequence: TGTGCCAGCAGTGCTCGGGACGGGTTCTACGAGCAGTACTTC. This sequence encodes CASSARDGFYEQYF.

This clone was seen once. This chain connects TRBV7-2 to TRBJ2-7; 8 positions agree with TRBD1. Germline-derived CDR1 and CDR2 are SGHTA and FQGNSA. The CDR3 contains 13 residues. The ends lost 3 bases at V and 7 bases at J; junction bases unmatched: 5. The CDR3 region is CASSLQGAGEQYF. CDR3 nucleotide sequence: TGTGCCAGCAGCTTGCAGGGGGCGGGTGAGCAGTACTTC.

J is TRBJ1-2 and V is TRBV9; maybe TRBD1 (5 bases). This CDR3 is 13 amino acids long. Trimming removed 3 bases at V and 4 bases at J, with 10 bases between. The germline V gene has CDR1 SGDLS and CDR2 YYNGEE. CDR3 in DNA: TGTGCCAGCAGCGATGGGGGACCCTATGGCTACACCTTC. Translating it yields CASSDGGPYGYTF. Variable domain in full (rest from reference TRBV9 and TRBJ1-2): DSGVTQTPKHLITATGQRVTLRCSPRSGDLSVYWYQQSLDQGLQFLIQYYNGEERAKGNILERFSAQQFPDLHSELNLSSLELGDSALYFCASSDGGPYGYTFGSGTRLTVV.

This clone has more than one count but fewer than ten. The chain employs TRBV27 and TRBJ2-7; 7 bases are a match to TRBD2. This CDR3 is 16 amino acids long. Germline trimming cut 6 bases from V and 6 bases from J; bases unmatched to any gene: 17. Germline CDR1 is MNHEY and CDR2 is SMNVEV (reference sequence). The DNA of the CDR3 is TGTGCCAGCAGGTCGGGTGGGGGGGATAAACTCCGCGAGCAGTACTTC. This sequence encodes CASRSGGGDKLREQYF.

This clone is a singleton in its sample. V and J are TRBV28 and TRBJ2-5; 8 positions agree with TRBD2. Germline V lookup: CDR1 MDHEN, CDR2 SYDVKM. The CDR3 loop spans 12 amino acids. This CDR3 reads CSGGDYQETQYF. The CDR3 region has the DNA TGTTCCGGGGGGGACTACCAAGAGACCCAGTACTTC.

V is TRBV5-6 and J is TRBJ2-3; D not resolved. This CDR3 contains 18 residues. Germline lookup yields CDR1 SGHDT and CDR2 YYEEEE. V lost 4 bases and J lost 2, with 23 bases in between. This chain's CDR3 is CASSRRFATYSYTDTQYF. DNA of the CDR3: TGTGCCAGCAGCCGGAGATTTGCGACCTACAGTTACACAGATACGCAGTATTTT.

The chain has TRBV5-1 and TRBJ2-7; D not certain. The CDR3 contains 13 residues. Trimming shortened V by 3 bases and J by 2 bases, and 9 bases separated the two germline ends. Germline V lookup: CDR1 SGHRS, CDR2 YFSETQ. For the CDR3, the DNA is TGCGCCAGCAGCTCGGACGGAACCTACGAGCAGTACTTC. Its translation is CASSSDGTYEQYF.

The V call is TRBV15, the J call TRBJ2-7, with TRBD1 matching 7 bases. V lost 1 base to trimming and J lost 7 bases; unmatched junction nucleotides: 10. Germline V gene lookup returns CDR1 LNHNV and CDR2 YYDKDF (reference sequence). This CDR3 has 15 amino acids. The CDR3 sequence: CATSRGRQGTREQYF. The CDR3 DNA reads as TGTGCCACCAGCAGAGGGAGACAGGGTACCAGGGAGCAGTACTTC.

This sequence joins TRBV7-8 and TRBJ2-2; D unresolved. The V gene lost 1 base and the J gene lost 10 bases, with 13 bases spanning the gap. Looked up from germline, CDR1 is SGHVS and CDR2 is FQNEAQ. This CDR3 is 14 amino acids long. The CDR3 reads CASSLGSTGSELFF. The CDR3 DNA sequence: TGTGCCAGCAGCTTAGGCAGCACCGGGTCGGAGCTGTTTTTT.

This sequence joins TRBV5-1 and TRBJ2-4; 12 nucleotides match TRBD2. The germline V gene encodes CDR1 SGHRS and CDR2 YFSETQ. The CDR3 runs 16 residues. V lost 1 base to trimming and J lost 1 base; unmatched junction nucleotides: 0. Here the CDR3 DNA reads TGCGCCAGCAGCTTGACTAGCGGGGGGGCCAAAAACATTCAGTACTTC. This encodes CASSLTSGGAKNIQYF.

The chain joins TRBV7-6 to TRBJ1-5; D ambiguous. CDR3 size: 21 residues. V lost 3 bases to trimming and J lost 0 bases, with 27 bases between them. Looked up from germline, CDR1 is SGHVS and CDR2 is FNYEAQ. The CDR3 region is CASSFTHFEGGVGCSNQPQHF. In nucleotides, the CDR3 is TGTGCCAGCAGCTTTACCCACTTTGAGGGAGGCGTTGGTTGTAGCAATCAGCCCCAGCATTTT.

The chain combines TRBV5-1 with TRBJ2-3; TRBD2 matches at 7 bases. Germline assignment: CDR1 SGHRS and CDR2 YFSETQ. The J segment lost 2 bases and the V segment lost 3 bases, leaving 12 bases of the junction unmatched. CDR3 size: 17 residues. The CDR3 region is CASSYPNAAGATDTQYF. CDR3 DNA: TGCGCCAGCAGCTACCCAAACGCGGCGGGAGCCACAGATACGCAGTATTTT. The full variable domain, in which reference TRBV5-1 and TRBJ2-3 provide the parts outside the CDR3, is KAGVTQTPRYLIKTRGQQVTLSCSPISGHRSVSWYQQTPGQGLQFLFEYFSETQRNKGNFPGRFSGRQFSNSRSEMNVSTLELGDSALYLCASSYPNAAGATDTQYFGPGTRLTVL.

The rearrangement links TRBV5-4 to TRBJ1-2, with D tentatively TRBD1 (5 bases). Trimming pared 4 bases from V and 8 bases from J, leaving 21 bases between. The length of the CDR3 is 15 residues. Germline V gene sequence: CDR1 SGHNT, CDR2 YYREEE (reference sequence). CDR3 residues: CASSPQAGGPGGYTF. The CDR3 DNA follows: TGTGCCAGCAGCCCCCAAGCCGGGGGTCCGGGCGGCTACACCTTC.

The chain combines TRBV11-1 with TRBJ1-1, with no clear D. This CDR3 region has 15 residues. CDR1 and CDR2 (germline): SGHAT, FQDESV (reference sequence). V was trimmed by 5 bases and J by 1 base, leaving 14 bases between them. The CDR3 sequence is CASSTERAANTEAFF. The CDR3 DNA follows: TGTGCCAGCAGCACAGAGCGGGCAGCGAACACTGAAGCTTTCTTT.

This clone occurred once. The V and J genes are TRBV5-4 and TRBJ2-7, with 10 bases identical to TRBD1. Per the germline V gene, CDR1 is SGHNT and CDR2 is YYREEE (reference sequence). This CDR3 comprises 14 residues. The ends lost 2 bases at V and 7 bases at J; junction bases unmatched: 6. CDR3 nucleotides: TGTGCCAGCAGCTTCCCGGGACAGGGGATGGAGCAGTACTTC. It encodes CASSFPGQGMEQYF.

The V gene is TRBV7-9, the J gene TRBJ1-1; 8 bases are shared with TRBD1. The V and J ends lost 6 bases and 5 bases, in that order; junction bases with no gene match: 8. Germline CDR1 reads SEHNR; CDR2 reads FQNEAQ (reference sequence). The CDR3 spans 14 residues. CDR3 protein: CASRSTGGGTEAFF. For the CDR3, the DNA is TGTGCCAGCAGATCAACAGGGGGAGGAACTGAAGCTTTCTTT.

The rearrangement joins TRBV2 to TRBJ2-5, with 7 bases fitting TRBD2. CDR3 length: 15 residues. Germline CDR1 reads SNHLY; CDR2 reads FYNNEI. The V gene end was trimmed by 1 base and the J gene end by 1 base; junction bases not matched to a gene: 3. CDR3 DNA sequence: TGTGCCAGCAGTGAAGGCCGGACTAGCCAAGAGACCCAGTACTTC. Translation: CASSEGRTSQETQYF.